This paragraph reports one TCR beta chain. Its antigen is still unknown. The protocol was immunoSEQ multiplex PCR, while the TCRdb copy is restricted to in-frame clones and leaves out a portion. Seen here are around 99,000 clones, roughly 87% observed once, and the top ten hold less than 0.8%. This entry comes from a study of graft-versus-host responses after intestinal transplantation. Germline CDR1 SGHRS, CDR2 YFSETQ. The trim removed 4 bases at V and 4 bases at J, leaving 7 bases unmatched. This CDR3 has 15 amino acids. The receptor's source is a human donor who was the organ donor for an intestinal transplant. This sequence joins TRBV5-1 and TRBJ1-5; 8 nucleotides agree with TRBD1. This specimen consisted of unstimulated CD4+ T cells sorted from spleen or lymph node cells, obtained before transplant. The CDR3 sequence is CASSLAGGDNQPQHF. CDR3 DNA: TGCGCCAGCAGCCTGGCAGGGGGCGATAATCAGCCCCAGCATTTT. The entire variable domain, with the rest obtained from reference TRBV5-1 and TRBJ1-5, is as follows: KAGVTQTPRYLIKTRGQQVTLSCSPISGHRSVSWYQQTPGQGLQFLFEYFSETQRNKGNFPGRFSGRQFSNSRSEMNVSTLELGDSALYLCASSLAGGDNQPQHFGDGTRLSIL.